This is a list of T cell receptor beta chains from one sample in a study of regulatory T cells in long-lasting Graves disease. TCRdb ran MiXCR on the multiplex PCR reads and lists one entry per CDR3 protein. The table shows under 450,000 distinct CDR3 sequences, with about 20% occurring only once. The sequencing here drew on peripheral blood mononuclear cells (PBMCs), taken when the disease was refractory, from a patient treated with antithyroid drugs. Receptors were obtained from a female donor with Graves disease. Each CDR3 is given with its conserved first and last residue. A D gene is named only where the DNA matches it firmly. The size field is filled for only some rows; it gives once, few, many or a size class.

V gene: TRBV11-1; J gene: TRBJ2-7; clone size: many; D gene: -; CDR3 DNA: TGTGCCAGCAGCTTCTTCCCTCTTGACGAGCAGTACTTC; CDR3 protein: CASSFFPLDEQYF
V gene: TRBV7-2; J gene: TRBJ2-7; clone size: many; D gene: TRBD1; CDR3 DNA: TGTGCCAGCAGCCTAACAGGGGGCTTCTACGAGCAGTACTTC; CDR3 protein: CASSLTGGFYEQYF
V gene: TRBV10-3; J gene: TRBJ1-2; clone size: few; D gene: -; CDR3 DNA: TGTGCCATCAGTGAAGATGATGGGTATGGCTACACCTTC; CDR3 protein: CAISEDDGYGYTF
V gene: TRBV2; J gene: TRBJ2-7; clone size: -; D gene: -; CDR3 DNA: TGTGCCAGCAGTTCGGGTACTGGAGGGGCAGGGGGATTCTACGAGCAGTACTTC; CDR3 protein: CASSSGTGGAGGFYEQYF
V gene: TRBV11-2; J gene: TRBJ1-5; clone size: many; D gene: TRBD1; CDR3 DNA: TGTGCCAGCAGCTCGAACAGGGGGAACAATCAGCCCCAGCATTTT; CDR3 protein: CASSSNRGNNQPQHF
V gene: TRBV3-1; J gene: TRBJ1-5; clone size: -; D gene: -; CDR3 DNA: TGTGCCAGCAGCCAAGACATCCTCCCCAATCAGCCCCAGCATTTT; CDR3 protein: CASSQDILPNQPQHF
V gene: TRBV28; J gene: TRBJ2-7; clone size: many; D gene: -; CDR3 DNA: TGTGCCAGCAGTTGGGGTATTGGGCAGTACTTC; CDR3 protein: CASSWGIGQYF
V gene: TRBV12-3/TRBV12-4; J gene: TRBJ1-6; clone size: -; D gene: TRBD1; CDR3 DNA: TGTGCCAGCAGCGCCTTAGGACAGGGTAATTCACCCCTCCACTTT; CDR3 protein: CASSALGQGNSPLHF
V gene: TRBV20-1; J gene: TRBJ2-7; clone size: -; D gene: TRBD1; CDR3 DNA: TGCAGTGCTAGAGCCCGGGACAGGGGATTTAGGACCTACGAGCAGTACTTC; CDR3 protein: CSARARDRGFRTYEQYF
V gene: TRBV20-1; J gene: TRBJ1-1; clone size: many; D gene: -; CDR3 DNA: TGCAGTGCTAGAGTCCCGGGACAAACCTTCACTGAAGCTTTCTTT; CDR3 protein: CSARVPGQTFTEAFF
V gene: TRBV10-3; J gene: TRBJ2-7; clone size: few; D gene: -; CDR3 DNA: TGTGCCATCAGTGACCGAGCGGAACCCCGTTTCGAGCAGTACTTC; CDR3 protein: CAISDRAEPRFEQYF
V gene: TRBV2; J gene: TRBJ1-2; clone size: many; D gene: TRBD1; CDR3 DNA: TGTGCCAGCAGTGATGAGAGAGGGACAGAGGATAACTATGGCTACACCTTC; CDR3 protein: CASSDERGTEDNYGYTF
V gene: TRBV4-2; J gene: TRBJ2-7; clone size: many; D gene: -; CDR3 DNA: TGTGCCAGCAGCCAAGAATTGGGCCAGCCCTACGAGCAGTACTTC; CDR3 protein: CASSQELGQPYEQYF
V gene: TRBV11-2; J gene: TRBJ2-7; clone size: many; D gene: TRBD2; CDR3 DNA: TGTGCCAGCAGGTCACTAGCGGGAGGAACCTACGAGCAGTACTTC; CDR3 protein: CASRSLAGGTYEQYF
V gene: TRBV5-1; J gene: TRBJ2-6; clone size: few; D gene: -; CDR3 DNA: TGCGCCAGCAGTTTTGAACGCTCTGGGGCCAACGTCCTGACTTTC; CDR3 protein: CASSFERSGANVLTF
V gene: TRBV6-1; J gene: TRBJ2-7; clone size: many; D gene: TRBD2; CDR3 DNA: TGTGCCAGCAGTCCCCTCGAGGGAGGGACCTACGAGCAGTACTTC; CDR3 protein: CASSPLEGGTYEQYF
V gene: TRBV2; J gene: TRBJ1-6; clone size: few; D gene: TRBD1; CDR3 DNA: TGTGCCAGCAGGGGACAGGTGGTGGCCGCCGGGAATTCACCCCTCCACTTT; CDR3 protein: CASRGQVVAAGNSPLHF
V gene: TRBV19; J gene: TRBJ1-1; clone size: -; D gene: TRBD1; CDR3 DNA: TGTGCCAGTACCTCACCGGGACAGGGTGGGATTACTGAAGCTTTCTTT; CDR3 protein: CASTSPGQGGITEAFF
V gene: TRBV15; J gene: TRBJ2-7; clone size: -; D gene: -; CDR3 DNA: TGTGCCACCAGCAGCCGAAGCTACGAGCAGTACTTC; CDR3 protein: CATSSRSYEQYF
V gene: TRBV12-3/TRBV12-4; J gene: TRBJ1-1; clone size: many; D gene: TRBD1; CDR3 DNA: TGTGCCAGCAGCTTTAGGGGACAGGGGAAATCTGAAGCTTTCTTT; CDR3 protein: CASSFRGQGKSEAFF
V gene: TRBV28; J gene: TRBJ2-7; clone size: many; D gene: -; CDR3 DNA: TGTGCCAGCAGGGGCCGGGACACGCCGTCATACGAGCAGTACTTC; CDR3 protein: CASRGRDTPSYEQYF
V gene: TRBV18; J gene: TRBJ1-1; clone size: -; D gene: -; CDR3 DNA: TGTGCCAGCTCACTCCAGGAAATGAACACTGAAGCTTTCTTT; CDR3 protein: CASSLQEMNTEAFF
V gene: TRBV7-2; J gene: TRBJ2-2; clone size: -; D gene: TRBD1; CDR3 DNA: TGTGCCAGCAGCGCCGGGACAGGGTATGCCGGGGAGCTGTTTTTT; CDR3 protein: CASSAGTGYAGELFF
V gene: TRBV27; J gene: TRBJ2-6; clone size: -; D gene: -; CDR3 DNA: TGTGCCAGCAGTTCCCGAGGCGGTACTGGGGCCAACGTCCTGACTTTC; CDR3 protein: CASSSRGGTGANVLTF
V gene: TRBV30; J gene: TRBJ2-7; clone size: many; D gene: -; CDR3 DNA: TGTGCCTGGAGTGTAACCCCGTTCCACGAGCAGTACTTC; CDR3 protein: CAWSVTPFHEQYF
V gene: TRBV20-1; J gene: TRBJ2-4; clone size: few; D gene: TRBD2; CDR3 DNA: TGCAGTGCTAGGGATAGCGGGATTCTAGCCAAAAACATTCAGTACTTC; CDR3 protein: CSARDSGILAKNIQYF
V gene: TRBV30; J gene: TRBJ2-7; clone size: few; D gene: -; CDR3 DNA: TGTGCCTGGAGTCTCGGGAGATCCTACGAGCAGTACTTC; CDR3 protein: CAWSLGRSYEQYF
V gene: TRBV20-1; J gene: TRBJ1-1; clone size: many; D gene: TRBD1; CDR3 DNA: TGCAGTGCTAGCGGACAGGGACTCGAAGCTTTCTTT; CDR3 protein: CSASGQGLEAFF
V gene: TRBV7-2; J gene: TRBJ1-6; clone size: many; D gene: -; CDR3 DNA: TGTGCCAGCAGCACGGACGGACTTAATTCACCCCTCCACTTT; CDR3 protein: CASSTDGLNSPLHF
V gene: TRBV13; J gene: TRBJ2-1; clone size: once; D gene: TRBD2; CDR3 DNA: TGTGCCAGCAGCTTAGATCCGGGACTAGCGGGAGGTCATTACAATGAGCAGTTCTTC; CDR3 protein: CASSLDPGLAGGHYNEQFF
V gene: TRBV5-1; J gene: TRBJ2-7; clone size: few; D gene: TRBD2; CDR3 DNA: TGCGCCAGCAGCTTATCCGGGACTAGCGGGAGTGGGTACGAGCAGTACTTC; CDR3 protein: CASSLSGTSGSGYEQYF
V gene: TRBV28; J gene: TRBJ1-2; clone size: few; D gene: -; CDR3 DNA: TGTGCCAGCAGCGTAGATTGGGGGAGTAACTATGGCTACACCTTC; CDR3 protein: CASSVDWGSNYGYTF
V gene: TRBV19; J gene: TRBJ2-5; clone size: -; D gene: -; CDR3 DNA: TGTGCCAGTAATCGGGACCGAGGAGAGACCCAGTACTTC; CDR3 protein: CASNRDRGETQYF
V gene: TRBV9; J gene: TRBJ2-5; clone size: many; D gene: -; CDR3 DNA: TGTGCCAGCAGCGTAGGGACAGAAAACCAAGAGACCCAGTACTTC; CDR3 protein: CASSVGTENQETQYF
V gene: TRBV9; J gene: TRBJ2-2; clone size: few; D gene: -; CDR3 DNA: TGTGCCAGCAGCGTTAGTGGTAACACCGGGGGGCTGTTTTTT; CDR3 protein: CASSVSGNTGGLFF
V gene: TRBV7-6; J gene: TRBJ2-5; clone size: -; D gene: -; CDR3 DNA: TGTGCCAGCAGCTTAGTAGTGGCGACCCAGTACTTC; CDR3 protein: CASSLVVATQYF
V gene: TRBV15; J gene: TRBJ2-7; clone size: many; D gene: TRBD2; CDR3 DNA: TGTGCCACCAGCAGTCCTTCCCCCAGAGGGCTAGCGGGAGTCGAGCAGTACTTC; CDR3 protein: CATSSPSPRGLAGVEQYF
V gene: TRBV20-1; J gene: TRBJ2-7; clone size: -; D gene: -; CDR3 DNA: TGCAGTGCTAGAGAGACCCTTGCGAGCTACGAGCAGTACTTC; CDR3 protein: CSARETLASYEQYF
V gene: TRBV6-2/TRBV6-3; J gene: TRBJ1-1; clone size: -; D gene: -; CDR3 DNA: TGTGCCAGCAGTTACTCGGGGGCAGAAGCTTTCTTT; CDR3 protein: CASSYSGAEAFF
V gene: TRBV30; J gene: TRBJ2-1; clone size: few; D gene: -; CDR3 DNA: TGTGCCTGGAGTCCTTTGTTGAATGAGCAGTTCTTC; CDR3 protein: CAWSPLLNEQFF
V gene: TRBV5-6; J gene: TRBJ1-5; clone size: few; D gene: -; CDR3 DNA: TGTGCCAGCAGCTCACAAATCGGCAGGGCCGACAATCAGCCCCAGCATTTT; CDR3 protein: CASSSQIGRADNQPQHF